This entry describes one TCR beta chain. Donors were grouped by their self-reported clinical history. V lost 3 bases and J 0 bases, leaving 9 bases between the germline ends. This CDR3 contains 15 residues. Per the germline V gene, CDR1 is PRHDT and CDR2 is FYEKMQ (reference sequence). This record belongs to a study of blood T cell repertoires in COVID-19. As handled by the study authors: Amplifying reference gene primers gave estimates of nucleated cell counts. Data came from immunoSEQ multiplex PCR; TCRdb stores just in-frame clones and leaves some out. The V and J calls and the clone size are those of that table, but D and trimming were determined from the DNA. The sample holds roughly 290,000 clones, approximately 85% seen once.

Material: PBMCs or T cells enriched from blood (not recorded which). The TCR sequence derives from a woman in her 30s who had recovered from COVID-19. This chain joins TRBV13 and TRBJ2-4, with D unresolved. This CDR3 is CASSFPRLAKNIQYF. As DNA, the CDR3 is TGTGCCAGCAGCTTCCCCAGATTAGCCAAAAACATTCAGTACTTC.